One sample yielded the 28 T cell receptor beta chains listed below, sequenced in a study of CD8 T cells in ankylosing spondylitis (dated by TCRdb to about 2017). Their recognized antigens are unknown. General study outcomes and caveats: Blood from ankylosing spondylitis patients appeared to be characterized by a TCR beta motif composed of eight highly homologous amino acid variants.

Library construction relied on 5' RACE. Sequencing used an Illumina HiSeq 2500. The public reads were reanalyzed by TCRdb: fastp trimming at Q25, MiXCR alignment, in-frame beta chains only. Each entry merges the rows of one CDR3 protein and shows their most common DNA and genes. The sample table holds around 430,000 distinct CDR3 sequences, of which over 15% were seen once. Clones ranked in the top ten supply 0.95% to 1.1% of the sample. The specimen was blood, either unsorted or a sorted T cell fraction (not recorded which). These receptors came from a male donor with ankylosing spondylitis.

CDR3 amino acids: CASSLGLGQGNEKLFF. The DNA for the CDR3 is TGTGCCAGCAGCTTAGGCCTGGGACAGGGTAATGAAAAACTGTTTTTT. The chain is built from TRBV11-2 and TRBJ1-4; TRBD1 matches at 9 bases. V lost 1 base to trimming and J lost 4 bases; unmatched junction nucleotides: 4. The CDR3 consists of 16 residues. CDR1 and CDR2 from the germline V gene are SGHAT and FQNNGV.

This clonotype has only a few counts. The chain has TRBV5-1 and TRBJ2-2, with TRBD1 matching 7 bases. With V trimmed by 0 bases and J by 2 bases, 4 bases remained unmatched. Germline lookup yields CDR1 SGHRS and CDR2 YFSETQ. The CDR3 covers 16 residues. The chain's CDR3 is CASSLAGTANTGELFF. In nucleotides, the CDR3 is TGCGCCAGCAGCTTGGCCGGGACAGCAAACACCGGGGAGCTGTTTTTT. The variable domain in full, completed from reference TRBV5-1 and TRBJ2-2, reads KAGVTQTPRYLIKTRGQQVTLSCSPISGHRSVSWYQQTPGQGLQFLFEYFSETQRNKGNFPGRFSGRQFSNSRSEMNVSTLELGDSALYLCASSLAGTANTGELFFGEGSRLTVL.

There are a few counts of this clonotype. This chain joins TRBV10-3 and TRBJ1-2; a possible D gene is TRBD1 (5 bases). Trimming removed 6 bases at V and 7 bases at J, with 15 bases between. The CDR3 extends over 13 amino acids. The germline V gene has CDR1 ENHRY and CDR2 SYGVKD. The CDR3 loop is CAISTDQGFGYTF. In nucleotides, the CDR3 is TGTGCCATCAGCACCGACCAGGGCTTTGGCTACACCTTC.

This clonotype was detected only a few times. The chain employs TRBV15 and TRBJ1-4; D ambiguous. CDR3 length: 15 residues. With 0 bases removed from V and 5 bases from J, the gap between germline ends came to 10 bases. CDR1 and CDR2 from the germline V gene are LNHNV and YYDKDF (reference sequence). The CDR3 here is CATSRDWKENEKLFF. The DNA of the CDR3 is TGTGCCACCAGCAGAGATTGGAAGGAAAATGAAAAACTGTTTTTT.

This clonotype was observed a few times. This CDR3 reads CSAGDRGISTNEKLFF. The CDR3 DNA reads TGCAGTGCTGGTGACAGGGGGATTTCAACTAATGAAAAACTGTTTTTT. The gene calls are TRBV20-1 and TRBJ1-4, with 9 bases fitting TRBD1. Unmatched junction bases numbered 7, after V lost 5 bases and J lost 0 bases. In germline, CDR1 is DFQATT, CDR2 SNEGSKA (reference sequence). This CDR3 is 16 amino acids long.

The table lists this clonotype with a few counts. The chain couples TRBV5-1 to TRBJ1-4, with D possibly being TRBD1 (6 bases). This CDR3 comprises 14 residues. V lost 4 bases and J lost 5, with 12 bases in between. Per the germline V gene, CDR1 is SGHRS and CDR2 is YFSETQ. CDR3 DNA sequence: TGCGCCAGCAGCAAGGGGACACAGAATGAAAAACTGTTTTTT. Amino acids: CASSKGTQNEKLFF.

V and J are TRBV20-1 and TRBJ2-3; no firm D call. The germline V gene has CDR1 DFQATT and CDR2 SNEGSKA (reference sequence). The CDR3 length is 14 residues. V lost 0 bases to trimming and J lost 4 bases, with 11 bases between them. CDR3 in amino acids: CSARDPLRPDTQYF. CDR3 nucleotide sequence: TGCAGTGCTAGAGATCCGCTGCGGCCAGATACGCAGTATTTT.

This clonotype was detected only a few times. This rearrangement joins TRBV10-3 to TRBJ2-7, with D tentatively TRBD1 (6 bases). The ends were cut back, 11 bases at V and 4 bases at J, with 15 bases in the middle. The CDR3 contains 12 residues. Germline CDR1 is ENHRY and CDR2 is SYGVKD. DNA for the CDR3: TGTGCCGTAGGGACAAATGGGTACGAGCAGTACTTC. Translated: CAVGTNGYEQYF.

The table lists this clonotype with many counts. The chain has TRBV20-1 and TRBJ2-7, with 7 bases identical to TRBD1. The CDR3 loop spans 13 amino acids. CDR1 and CDR2 from the germline V gene are DFQATT and SNEGSKA (reference sequence). The V segment lost 5 bases and the J segment 2 bases; nucleotides outside the gene matches: 6. CDR3 nucleotides: TGCAGTGCTGGTGGGGACAGCACCTACGAGCAGTACTTC. Translating gives CSAGGDSTYEQYF.

This clonotype was detected a few times. The chain carries TRBV21-1 and TRBJ2-3; TRBD1 is taken as the D call from the table, unchecked against the DNA. TRBV21-1 is shown as a pseudogene. This CDR3 contains 16 residues. In nucleotides, the CDR3 is TGTGCCAGCAGCGGACCCCAGAGGGGGCGAACAGATACGCAGTATTTT. Its protein is CASSGPQRGRTDTQYF.

This clonotype was counted a few times. The V call is TRBV19, the J call TRBJ2-3; D is uncertain. The CDR3 is 13 amino acids. The germline V and J ends were trimmed by 3 bases and 4 bases, with 8 bases remaining between them. Germline CDR1 is LNHDA and CDR2 is SQIVND (reference sequence). CDR3 amino acids: CASSIQVPDTQYF. The CDR3 bases are TGTGCCAGTAGTATCCAGGTCCCAGATACGCAGTATTTT.

This clonotype has a count of ten or more. The rearrangement joins TRBV5-1 to TRBJ2-3; 8 nucleotides line up with TRBD2. The CDR3 totals 14 residues. V dropped 5 bases and J dropped 2; count of bases not matched to a gene: 4. Germline V lookup: CDR1 SGHRS, CDR2 YFSETQ. Here the CDR3 reads CASSWRGDTDTQYF. Written as DNA, the CDR3 is TGCGCCAGCAGTTGGCGGGGGGACACAGATACGCAGTATTTT.

This chain links TRBV7-2 with TRBJ2-7; D not resolved. Looked up from germline, CDR1 is SGHTA and CDR2 is FQGNSA. The ends were cut back, 2 bases at V and 5 bases at J, with 10 bases in the middle. This CDR3 has 13 amino acids. The CDR3 nucleotides read TGTGCCAGCAGCTTACTTGGCGCCAACGAGCAGTACTTC. It is translated as CASSLLGANEQYF.

The chain is built from TRBV7-3 and TRBJ1-1; D perhaps matches TRBD1 (5 bases). V was trimmed by 5 bases and J by 11 bases, leaving 18 bases between them. The CDR3 consists of 13 residues. Looked up from germline, CDR1 is SGHTA and CDR2 is FQGTGA. The CDR3 region is CASSPRVGGVAFF. The DNA for the CDR3 is TGTGCCAGCAGCCCCAGGGTCGGGGGAGTGGCTTTCTTT.

The chain uses TRBV5-1 and TRBJ2-1, with D perhaps matching TRBD2 (6 bases). There are 16 residues in the CDR3. V lost 4 bases and J 3 bases, leaving 17 bases between the germline ends. Germline values: CDR1 SGHRS, CDR2 YFSETQ. The DNA of the CDR3 is TGCGCCAGCAGCCGTATCGGAGGGCCGGGCTACAATGAGCAGTTCTTC. It codes for CASSRIGGPGYNEQFF.

CDR3 sequence reads: CASSSRDRGLPEAFF. The CDR3 nucleotides read TGTGCCAGCAGCAGCCGGGACAGGGGGTTACCTGAAGCTTTCTTT. The genes are TRBV7-9 and TRBJ1-1; 11 bases fit TRBD1. This CDR3 contains 15 residues. Unmatched junction bases numbered 8, after V lost 5 bases and J lost 6 bases. Per germline, CDR1 SEHNR and CDR2 FQNEAQ (reference sequence).

The chain couples TRBV5-1 to TRBJ2-5, with 9 positions matching TRBD2. The CDR3 extends over 14 amino acids. Germline CDR1 and CDR2: SGHRS and YFSETQ. V was pared by 7 bases and J by 3 bases, with 7 bases of the junction left unmatched. The CDR3 spells CASGRGGGEETQYF. The CDR3 DNA follows: TGCGCCAGCGGTCGCGGGGGGGGCGAAGAGACCCAGTACTTC.

The V gene is TRBV20-1, the J gene TRBJ1-3, with 8 bases that match TRBD1. Trimming cost V 0 bases and J 8 bases; bases outside gene matches: 9. The CDR3 has 15 residues. Per germline, CDR1 DFQATT and CDR2 SNEGSKA (reference sequence). The CDR3 protein is CSARDPAGGADTIYF. As DNA, the CDR3 is TGCAGTGCTAGAGATCCCGCAGGGGGCGCGGACACCATATATTTT.

CDR3 sequence reads: CASSLDSGNRETQYF. CDR3 nucleotides: TGTGCCAGCAGCTTGGACAGTGGGAATCGAGAGACCCAGTACTTC. The chain has TRBV5-6 and TRBJ2-5; no reliable D call. V was cut by 0 bases and J by 4 bases, with 13 bases left in between. There are 15 residues in the CDR3. Germline V gene sequence: CDR1 SGHDT, CDR2 YYEEEE.

The chain has TRBV5-1 and TRBJ2-3, with TRBD2 matching 9 bases. Trimming removed 0 bases from V and 1 base from J; junction bases left unmatched: 3. Germline CDR1 SGHRS, CDR2 YFSETQ. The length of the CDR3 is 16 residues. The CDR3 DNA is TGCGCCAGCAGCTTGGGGCCTAGCGGGGGCACAGATACGCAGTATTTT. Amino acid sequence: CASSLGPSGGTDTQYF.

The sample holds a few counts of this clonotype. In nucleotides, the CDR3 is TGTGCCAGCAGCCAAGATAGGGGCAGTGTGGTGAACACTGAAGCTTTCTTT. It is translated as CASSQDRGSVVNTEAFF. The chain recombines TRBV3-1 with TRBJ1-1; tentative D call: TRBD1 (5 bases). V was trimmed by 0 bases and J by 0 bases, leaving 14 bases between them. From germline, CDR1 is LGHDT and CDR2 YNNKEL (reference sequence). The CDR3 is 17 amino acids.

The chain recombines TRBV18 with TRBJ2-7, with 8 bases matching TRBD1. CDR1 is KGHSH, CDR2 LQKENI, per germline. The CDR3 is 15 residues long. J was trimmed by 1 base and V by 6 bases; bases with no gene match: 8. The CDR3, as DNA: TGTGCCAGCTCGGATACGACAGGGGTTTCCTACGAGCAGTACTTC. It codes for CASSDTTGVSYEQYF.

This clonotype has at least ten counts. The gene calls are TRBV7-2 and TRBJ1-2; D remains unclear. With 1 base removed from V and 6 bases from J, the gap between germline ends came to 12 bases. CDR1 SGHTA and CDR2 FQGNSA come from the germline V gene. The CDR3 runs to 14 residues. CDR3 loop: CASSLVSQPNGYTF. Here the CDR3 DNA reads TGTGCCAGCAGCTTAGTTTCACAGCCCAATGGCTACACCTTC.

This clonotype was seen only a few times. The V and J genes are TRBV5-6 and TRBJ2-5, with D possibly being TRBD2 (6 bases). The CDR3 runs to 14 residues. The germline V gene has CDR1 SGHDT and CDR2 YYEEEE. Deletions cut 0 bases from V and 4 bases from J, with 10 bases between. The CDR3 loop is CASSLDLGGETQYF. The CDR3 nucleotides are TGTGCCAGCAGCTTGGATCTGGGAGGAGAGACCCAGTACTTC.

The chain uses TRBV2 and TRBJ2-7, with D tentatively TRBD1 (7 bases). The CDR3 is 15 amino acids. Trimming removed 5 bases at V and 4 bases at J, with 18 bases between. CDR1 SNHLY and CDR2 FYNNEI come from the germline V gene. The CDR3 spells CASSRATPGGYEQYF. DNA for the CDR3: TGTGCCAGCAGTCGCGCAACCCCAGGGGGGTACGAGCAGTACTTC.

The table lists this clonotype with a count of one. This rearrangement joins TRBV24-1 to TRBJ2-7; 7 bases fit TRBD2. The length of the CDR3 is 11 residues. Trimming took 10 bases from V and 2 from J; bases not matched to a gene: 1. Germline-derived CDR1 and CDR2 are KGHDR and SFDVKD. The CDR3 DNA reads as TGTGCCACTGGACTAGCCTACGAGCAGTACTTC. It yields the protein CATGLAYEQYF.

V is TRBV14 and J is TRBJ1-2, with D perhaps TRBD1 (6 bases). The ends were cut back, 4 bases at V and 4 bases at J, with 16 bases in the middle. The V gene's germline CDR1 is SGHDN and CDR2 FVKESK. The CDR3 spans 15 residues. CDR3 residues: CASSPERGAIYGYTF. CDR3 DNA: TGTGCCAGCAGCCCTGAAAGGGGGGCCATCTATGGCTACACCTTC. Full variable domain (outside the CDR3, taken from reference TRBV14 and TRBJ1-2): EAGVTQFPSHSVIEKGQTVTLRCDPISGHDNLYWYRRVMGKEIKFLLHFVKESKQDESGMPNNRFLAERTGGTYSTLKVQPAELEDSGVYFCASSPERGAIYGYTFGSGTRLTVV.

This clonotype was counted a few times. This chain connects TRBV10-3 to TRBJ1-2; D is unresolved. This CDR3 has 15 residues. The germline CDR1 and CDR2 sequences are ENHRY and SYGVKD. Trimming removed 4 bases from V and 8 bases from J, with 20 bases in between. The CDR3 spells CAISADQKTRRGYTF. DNA for the CDR3: TGTGCCATCAGTGCCGACCAAAAAACGAGGAGGGGCTACACCTTC.